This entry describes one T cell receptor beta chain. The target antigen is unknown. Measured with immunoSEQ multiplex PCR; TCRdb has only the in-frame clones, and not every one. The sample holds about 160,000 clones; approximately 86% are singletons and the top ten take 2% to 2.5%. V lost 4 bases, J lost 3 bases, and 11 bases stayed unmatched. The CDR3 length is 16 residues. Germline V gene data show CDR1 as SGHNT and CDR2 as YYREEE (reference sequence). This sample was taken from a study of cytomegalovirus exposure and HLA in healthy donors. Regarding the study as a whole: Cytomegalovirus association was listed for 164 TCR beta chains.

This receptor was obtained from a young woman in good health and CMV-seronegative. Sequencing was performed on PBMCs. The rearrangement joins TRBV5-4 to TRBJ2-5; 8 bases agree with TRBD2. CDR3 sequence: CASSDLHSGNKETQYF. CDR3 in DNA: TGTGCCAGCAGCGACCTTCATAGCGGGAACAAAGAGACCCAGTACTTC.